Listed here are 10 T cell receptor beta chains from one sample, sequenced in a study of cytomegalovirus exposure and HLA in healthy donors. PCR used 60 Vbeta primers and 13 Jbeta primers. Sequencing was performed with immunoSEQ multiplex PCR; in TCRdb, only in-frame clones are kept and a portion is missing. The top ten clones hold roughly 6.3% of a sample with about 130,000 clones, 65% to 75% of them seen once. Sequenced material: PBMCs. All receptors come from a woman in her 50s in good health and CMV-seropositive.

This clone was counted only a few times. This chain joins TRBV5-6 and TRBJ2-7; D not resolved. This CDR3 contains 13 residues. The V gene lost 0 bases and the J gene lost 2 bases, with 6 bases spanning the gap. Looked up from germline, CDR1 is SGHDT and CDR2 is YYEEEE. Written as DNA, the CDR3 is TGTGCCAGCAGCTTGGACACCGCCTACGAGCAGTACTTC. Its translation: CASSLDTAYEQYF.

The rearrangement joins TRBV19 to TRBJ1-2; possible D gene TRBD1, 5 bases. V gave up 6 bases and J gave up 8 bases, with 22 bases separating them. Germline V gene lookup returns CDR1 LNHDA and CDR2 SQIVND (reference sequence). The CDR3 contains 15 residues. The CDR3, as DNA: TGTGCCAGTAGAGGTAGTGGGGCCGGGTCCAGGGGCTACACCTTC. Translated: CASRGSGAGSRGYTF.

The sample holds a few counts of this clone. For the CDR3, the DNA is TGTGCCAGTAGTATTCAGGGAGATACGCAGTATTTT. It specifies CASSIQGDTQYF. This chain joins TRBV19 and TRBJ2-3, with TRBD1 as a possible D gene (5 bases). The CDR3 runs to 12 residues. V was pared by 3 bases and J by 5 bases, with 6 bases between. Per the germline V gene, CDR1 is LNHDA and CDR2 is SQIVND (reference sequence). Supplemented by reference TRBV19 and TRBJ2-3, the full variable domain reads DGGITQSPKYLFRKEGQNVTLSCEQNLNHDAMYWYRQDPGQGLRLIYYSQIVNDFQKGDIAEGYSVSREKKESFPLTVTSAQKNPTAFYLCASSIQGDTQYFGPGTRLTVL.

The rearrangement uses TRBV30 and TRBJ2-7, with D maybe TRBD1 (5 bases). Trimming shortened V by 3 bases and J by 6 bases, and 24 bases separated the two germline ends. This CDR3 is built from 16 residues. Germline values: CDR1 GTSNPN, CDR2 SVGIG (reference sequence). Here the CDR3 DNA reads TGTGCCTGGAGGGTTGGGATGAACAGGAAAAGAGGCGAGCAGTACTTC. Its translation is CAWRVGMNRKRGEQYF.

The V call is TRBV25-1, the J call TRBJ2-5; 7 positions agree with TRBD2. Per germline, CDR1 MGHDK and CDR2 SYGVNS. The CDR3 runs 17 residues. The junction had 12 bases not matched to a gene; V was cut back by 4 bases and J by 1 base. The DNA of the CDR3 is TGTGCCAGCAGTGCCGCGTCGGGACTAACCACCCAAGAGACCCAGTACTTC. It is translated as CASSAASGLTTQETQYF.

The chain uses TRBV6-5 and TRBJ1-6; D ambiguous. Germline V lookup: CDR1 MNHEY, CDR2 SVGAGI. This CDR3 contains 15 residues. V lost 6 bases and J lost 3, with 12 bases in between. CDR3 amino acids: CASSLRRYYNSPLHF. Here the CDR3 DNA reads TGTGCCAGCAGCCTGAGAAGATACTATAATTCACCCCTCCACTTT.

This rearrangement joins TRBV9 to TRBJ1-2; 9 bases are a match to TRBD1. J was trimmed by 8 bases and V by 4 bases; bases with no gene match: 9. Looked up from germline, CDR1 is SGDLS and CDR2 is YYNGEE. This CDR3 is built from 14 residues. The CDR3, as DNA: TGTGCCAGCAGCCGTGACGGGACAGGGTACGGCTACACCTTC. Protein: CASSRDGTGYGYTF. Full variable domain (missing parts from reference TRBV9 and TRBJ1-2): DSGVTQTPKHLITATGQRVTLRCSPRSGDLSVYWYQQSLDQGLQFLIQYYNGEERAKGNILERFSAQQFPDLHSELNLSSLELGDSALYFCASSRDGTGYGYTFGSGTRLTVV.

V and J are TRBV27 and TRBJ2-1, with D perhaps TRBD2 (6 bases). Germline CDR1 and CDR2: MNHEY and SMNVEV (reference sequence). V lost 6 bases, J lost 4 bases, and 16 bases lay in between. The CDR3 consists of 15 residues. In DNA form, the CDR3 reads TGTGCCAGCAGGTTTGGGGCGGGGTCATACAATGAGCAGTTCTTC. Its protein product is CASRFGAGSYNEQFF.

This clone showed up just a few times. CDR3 region: CASSTGQGSYNEQFF. DNA for the CDR3: TGCGCCAGCAGCACGGGACAGGGCTCCTACAATGAGCAGTTCTTC. The rearrangement uses TRBV5-1 and TRBJ2-1, with 9 bases identical to TRBD1. Germline V lookup: CDR1 SGHRS, CDR2 YFSETQ. V lost 4 bases, J lost 0 bases, and 2 bases stayed unmatched. The CDR3 is made up of 15 amino acids.

The V call is TRBV6-1, the J call TRBJ1-5; D is possibly TRBD1 (5 bases). The CDR3 runs 14 residues. The ends were cut back, 5 bases at V and 1 base at J, with 9 bases in the middle. In germline, CDR1 is MNHNS, CDR2 SASEGT. CDR3 nucleotides: TGTGCCAGCAGTACTACAGGCAGCAATCAGCCCCAGCATTTT. Translation gives CASSTTGSNQPQHF.